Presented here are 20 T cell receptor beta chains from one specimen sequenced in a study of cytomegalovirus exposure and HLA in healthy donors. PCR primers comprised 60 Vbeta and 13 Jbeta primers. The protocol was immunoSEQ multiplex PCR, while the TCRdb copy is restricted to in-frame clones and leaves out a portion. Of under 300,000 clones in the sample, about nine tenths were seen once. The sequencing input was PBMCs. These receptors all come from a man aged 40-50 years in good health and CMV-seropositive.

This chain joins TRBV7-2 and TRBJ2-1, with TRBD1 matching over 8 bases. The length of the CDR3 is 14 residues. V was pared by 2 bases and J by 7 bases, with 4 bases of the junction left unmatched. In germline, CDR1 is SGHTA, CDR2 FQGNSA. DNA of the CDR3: TGTGCCAGCAGCTTACAGGGGGCTTTGAATGAGCAGTTCTTC. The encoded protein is CASSLQGALNEQFF.

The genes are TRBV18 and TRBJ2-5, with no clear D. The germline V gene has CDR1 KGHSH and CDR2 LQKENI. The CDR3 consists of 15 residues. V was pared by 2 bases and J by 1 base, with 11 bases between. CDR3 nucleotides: TGTGCCAGCTCACCAAACACCAAACCCCAAGAGACCCAGTACTTC. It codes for CASSPNTKPQETQYF. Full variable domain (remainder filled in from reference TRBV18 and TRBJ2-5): NAGVMQNPRHLVRRRGQEARLRCSPMKGHSHVYWYRQLPEEGLKFMVYLQKENIIDESGMPKERFSAEFPKEGPSILRIQQVVRGDSAAYFCASSPNTKPQETQYFGPGTRLLVL.

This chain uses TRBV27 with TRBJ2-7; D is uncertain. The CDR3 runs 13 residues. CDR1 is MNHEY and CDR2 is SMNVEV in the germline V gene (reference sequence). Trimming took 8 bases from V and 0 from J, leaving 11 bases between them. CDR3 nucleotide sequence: TGTGCCAGCCGCCGCGCGCTCTCCTACGAGCAGTACTTC. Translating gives CASRRALSYEQYF.

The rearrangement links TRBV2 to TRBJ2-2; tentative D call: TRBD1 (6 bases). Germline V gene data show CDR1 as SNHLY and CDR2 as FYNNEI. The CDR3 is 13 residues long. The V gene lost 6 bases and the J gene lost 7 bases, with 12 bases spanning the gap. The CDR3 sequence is CASRAWTDGELFF. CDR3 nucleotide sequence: TGTGCCAGCAGGGCTTGGACAGACGGGGAGCTGTTTTTT.

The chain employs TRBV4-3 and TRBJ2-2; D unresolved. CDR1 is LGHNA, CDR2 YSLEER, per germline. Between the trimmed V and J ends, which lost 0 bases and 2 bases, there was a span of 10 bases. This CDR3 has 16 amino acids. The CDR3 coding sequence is TGCGCCAGCAGCCAAGATGCAGCGCCCAACACCGGGGAGCTGTTTTTT. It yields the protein CASSQDAAPNTGELFF.

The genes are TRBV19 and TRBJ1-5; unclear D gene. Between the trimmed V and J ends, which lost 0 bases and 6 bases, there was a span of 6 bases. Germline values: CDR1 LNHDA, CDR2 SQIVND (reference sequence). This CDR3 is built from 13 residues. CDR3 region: CASSIDLGQPQHF. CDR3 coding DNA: TGTGCCAGTAGTATAGATCTCGGTCAGCCCCAGCATTTT.

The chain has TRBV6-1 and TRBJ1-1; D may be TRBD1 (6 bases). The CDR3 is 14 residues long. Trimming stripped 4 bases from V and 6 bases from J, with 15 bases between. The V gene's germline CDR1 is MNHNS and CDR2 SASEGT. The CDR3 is CASSAAGGSAEAFF. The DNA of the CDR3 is TGTGCCAGCAGTGCAGCTGGGGGCAGCGCTGAAGCTTTCTTT.

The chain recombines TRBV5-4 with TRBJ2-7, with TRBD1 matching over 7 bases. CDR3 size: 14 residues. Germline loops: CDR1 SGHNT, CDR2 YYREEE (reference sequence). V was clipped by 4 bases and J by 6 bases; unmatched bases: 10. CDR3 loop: CASSLTGSGREQYF. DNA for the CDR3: TGTGCCAGCAGCCTGACAGGGAGTGGGCGCGAGCAGTACTTC.

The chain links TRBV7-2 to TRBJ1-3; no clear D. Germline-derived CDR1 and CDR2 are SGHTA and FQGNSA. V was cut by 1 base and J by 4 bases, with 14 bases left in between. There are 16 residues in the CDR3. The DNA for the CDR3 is TGTGCCAGCAGCTTAGGAAGGCAGACTACGGGAAACACCATATATTTT. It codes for CASSLGRQTTGNTIYF.

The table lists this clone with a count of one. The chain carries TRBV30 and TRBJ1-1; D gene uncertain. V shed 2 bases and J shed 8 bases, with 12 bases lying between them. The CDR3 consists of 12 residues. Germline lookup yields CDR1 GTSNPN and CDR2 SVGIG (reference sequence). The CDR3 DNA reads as TGTGCCTGGAGTAAGACCGGCAGGGAAGCTTTCTTT. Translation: CAWSKTGREAFF. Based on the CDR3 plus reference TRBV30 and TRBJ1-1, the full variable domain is SQTIHQWPATLVQPVGSPLSLECTVEGTSNPNLYWYRQAAGRGLQLLFYSVGIGQISSEVPQNLSASRPQDRQFILSSKKLLLSDSGFYLCAWSKTGREAFFGQGTRLTVV.

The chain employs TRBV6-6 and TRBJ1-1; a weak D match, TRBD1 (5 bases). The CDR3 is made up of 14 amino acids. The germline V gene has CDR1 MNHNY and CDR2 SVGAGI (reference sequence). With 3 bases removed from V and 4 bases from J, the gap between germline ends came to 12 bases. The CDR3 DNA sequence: TGTGCCAGCAGTTATGATAGGGGTTCCACTGAAGCTTTCTTT. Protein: CASSYDRGSTEAFF.

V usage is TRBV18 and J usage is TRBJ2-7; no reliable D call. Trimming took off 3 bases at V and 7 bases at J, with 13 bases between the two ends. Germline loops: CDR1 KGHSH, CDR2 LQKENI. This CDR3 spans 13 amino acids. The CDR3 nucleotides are TGTGCCAGCTCACCGCCGAGATCGGGTGAGCAGTACTTC. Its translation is CASSPPRSGEQYF.

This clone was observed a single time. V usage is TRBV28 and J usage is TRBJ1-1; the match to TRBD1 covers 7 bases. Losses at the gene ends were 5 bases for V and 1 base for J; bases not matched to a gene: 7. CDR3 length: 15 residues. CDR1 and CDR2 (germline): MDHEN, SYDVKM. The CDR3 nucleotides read TGTGCCAGCAGTCCCCCCAGGGGGACGAACACTGAAGCTTTCTTT. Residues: CASSPPRGTNTEAFF.

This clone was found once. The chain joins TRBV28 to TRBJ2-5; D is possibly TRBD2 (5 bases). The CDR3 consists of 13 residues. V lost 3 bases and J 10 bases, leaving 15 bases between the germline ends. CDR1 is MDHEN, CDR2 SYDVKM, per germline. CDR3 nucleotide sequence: TGTGCCAGCAGTTTTTTCTCCTTCGGGATCCAGTACTTC. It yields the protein CASSFFSFGIQYF. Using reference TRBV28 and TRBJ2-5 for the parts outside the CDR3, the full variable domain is DVKVTQSSRYLVKRTGEKVFLECVQDMDHENMFWYRQDPGLGLRLIYFSYDVKMKEKGDIPEGYSVSREKKERFSLILESASTNQTSMYLCASSFFSFGIQYFGPGTRLLVL.

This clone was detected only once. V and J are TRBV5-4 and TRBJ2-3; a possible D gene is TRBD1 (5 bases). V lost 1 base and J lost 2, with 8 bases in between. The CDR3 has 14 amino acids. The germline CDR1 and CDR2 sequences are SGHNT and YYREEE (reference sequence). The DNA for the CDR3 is TGTGCCAGCAGCTTGAAGGGGATCACAGATACGCAGTATTTT. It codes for CASSLKGITDTQYF.

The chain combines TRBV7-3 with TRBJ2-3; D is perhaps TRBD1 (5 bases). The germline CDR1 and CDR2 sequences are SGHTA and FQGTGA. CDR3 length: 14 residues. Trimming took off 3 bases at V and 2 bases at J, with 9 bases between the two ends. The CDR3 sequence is CASSFTGVTDTQYF. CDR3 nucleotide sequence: TGTGCCAGCAGCTTTACAGGTGTCACAGATACGCAGTATTTT. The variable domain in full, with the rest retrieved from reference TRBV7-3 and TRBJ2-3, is GAGVSQTPSNKVTEKGKYVELRCDPISGHTALYWYRQSLGQGPEFLIYFQGTGAADDSGLPNDRFFAVRPEGSVSTLKIQRTERGDSAVYLCASSFTGVTDTQYFGPGTRLTVL.

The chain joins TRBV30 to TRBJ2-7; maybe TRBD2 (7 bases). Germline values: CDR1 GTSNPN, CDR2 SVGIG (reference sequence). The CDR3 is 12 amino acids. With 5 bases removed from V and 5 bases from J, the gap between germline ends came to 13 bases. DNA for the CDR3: TGTGCCTGGGGACTCGGGGGGCACGAGCAGTACTTC. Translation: CAWGLGGHEQYF.

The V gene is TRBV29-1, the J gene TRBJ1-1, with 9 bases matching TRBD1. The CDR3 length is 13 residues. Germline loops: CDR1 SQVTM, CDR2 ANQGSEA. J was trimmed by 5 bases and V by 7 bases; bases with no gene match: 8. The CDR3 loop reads CSGHYRGRTEAFF. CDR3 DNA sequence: TGCAGCGGGCATTACAGGGGGCGAACTGAAGCTTTCTTT.

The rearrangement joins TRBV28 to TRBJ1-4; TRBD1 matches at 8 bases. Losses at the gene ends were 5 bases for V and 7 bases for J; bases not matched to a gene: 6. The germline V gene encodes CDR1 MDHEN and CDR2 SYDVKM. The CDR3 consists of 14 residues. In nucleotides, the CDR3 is TGTGCCAGCAGTAACAGGGGGGTGGGTGAAAAACTGTTTTTT. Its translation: CASSNRGVGEKLFF.

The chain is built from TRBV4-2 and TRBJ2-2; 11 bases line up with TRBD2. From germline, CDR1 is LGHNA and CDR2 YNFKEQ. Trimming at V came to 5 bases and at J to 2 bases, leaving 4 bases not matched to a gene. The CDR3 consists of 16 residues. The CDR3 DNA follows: TGTGCCAGCAGCTTGGGACTAGCGGTAAACACCGGGGAGCTGTTTTTT. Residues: CASSLGLAVNTGELFF.